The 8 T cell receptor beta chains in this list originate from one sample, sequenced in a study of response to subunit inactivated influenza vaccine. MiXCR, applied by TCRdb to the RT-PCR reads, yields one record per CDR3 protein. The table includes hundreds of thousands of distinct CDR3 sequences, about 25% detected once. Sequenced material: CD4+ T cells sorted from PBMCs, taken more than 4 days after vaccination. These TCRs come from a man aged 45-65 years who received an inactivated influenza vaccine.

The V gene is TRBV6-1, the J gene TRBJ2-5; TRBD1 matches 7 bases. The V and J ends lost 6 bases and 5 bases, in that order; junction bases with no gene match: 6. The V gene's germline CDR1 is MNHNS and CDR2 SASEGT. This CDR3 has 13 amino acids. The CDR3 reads CASSKGALETQYF. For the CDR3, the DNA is TGTGCCAGCAGCAAGGGGGCTTTGGAGACCCAGTACTTC.

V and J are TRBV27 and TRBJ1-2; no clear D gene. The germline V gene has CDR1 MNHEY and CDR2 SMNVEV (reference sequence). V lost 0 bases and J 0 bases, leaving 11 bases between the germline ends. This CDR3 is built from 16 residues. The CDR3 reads CASSLSVGSSNYGYTF. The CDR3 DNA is TGTGCCAGCAGTTTATCGGTTGGCAGCTCTAACTATGGCTACACCTTC.

The CDR3 nucleotides are TGCAGCGTGGGACAGCAATTATTGGACGAGCAGTACTTC. It specifies CSVGQQLLDEQYF. The V gene is TRBV29-1, the J gene TRBJ2-7, with TRBD1 identical over 7 bases. In germline, CDR1 is SQVTM, CDR2 ANQGSEA. V was pared by 6 bases and J by 5 bases, with 10 bases of the junction left unmatched. CDR3 length: 13 amino acids.

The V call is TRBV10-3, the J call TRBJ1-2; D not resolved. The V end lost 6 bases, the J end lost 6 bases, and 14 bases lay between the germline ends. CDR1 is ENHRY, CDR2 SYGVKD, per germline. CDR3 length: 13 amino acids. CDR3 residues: CAIRSRPEDGYTF. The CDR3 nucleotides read TGTGCCATCAGATCCCGGCCTGAAGATGGCTACACCTTC.

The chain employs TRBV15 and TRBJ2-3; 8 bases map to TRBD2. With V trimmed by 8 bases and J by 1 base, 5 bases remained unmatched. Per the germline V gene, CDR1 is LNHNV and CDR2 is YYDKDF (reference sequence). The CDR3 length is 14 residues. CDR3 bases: TGTGCCACCGCGGGGGGACCTGGCACAGATACGCAGTATTTT. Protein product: CATAGGPGTDTQYF.

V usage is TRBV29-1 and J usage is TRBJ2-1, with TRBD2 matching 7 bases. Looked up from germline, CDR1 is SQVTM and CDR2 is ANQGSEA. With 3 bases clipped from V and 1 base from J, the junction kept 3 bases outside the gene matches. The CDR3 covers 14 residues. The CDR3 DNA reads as TGCAGCGTTGATGGCGGGGGTTCCTACAATGAGCAGTTCTTC. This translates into CSVDGGGSYNEQFF.

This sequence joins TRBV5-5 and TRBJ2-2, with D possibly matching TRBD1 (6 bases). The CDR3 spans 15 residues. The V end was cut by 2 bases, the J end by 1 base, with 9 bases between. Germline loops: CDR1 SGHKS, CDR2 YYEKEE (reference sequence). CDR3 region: CASSLQGRNTGELFF. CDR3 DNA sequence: TGTGCCAGCAGCTTACAGGGTCGGAACACCGGGGAGCTGTTTTTT.

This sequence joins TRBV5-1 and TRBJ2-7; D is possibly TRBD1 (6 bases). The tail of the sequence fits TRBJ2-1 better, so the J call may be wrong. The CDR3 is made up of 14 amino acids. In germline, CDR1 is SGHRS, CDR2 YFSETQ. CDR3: CASSLGQASYEQFF. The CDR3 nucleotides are TGCGCCAGCAGCTTGGGACAGGCCTCCTACGAGCAGTTCTTC.